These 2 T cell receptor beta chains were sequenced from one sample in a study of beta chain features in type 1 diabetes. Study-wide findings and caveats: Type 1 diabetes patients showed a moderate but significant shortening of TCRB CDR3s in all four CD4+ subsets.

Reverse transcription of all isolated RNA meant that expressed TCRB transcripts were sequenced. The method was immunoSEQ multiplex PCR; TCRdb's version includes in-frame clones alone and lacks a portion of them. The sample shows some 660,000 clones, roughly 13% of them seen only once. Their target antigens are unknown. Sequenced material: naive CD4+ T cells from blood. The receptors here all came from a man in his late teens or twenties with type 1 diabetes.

The CDR3, as DNA: TGTGCCTGTTTACAACCCCTTAGCACAGATACGCAGTATTTT. Amino acids: CACLQPLSTDTQYF. The rearrangement links TRBV30 to TRBJ2-3; the D is unclear. The CDR3 runs to 14 residues. CDR1 is GTSNPN and CDR2 is SVGIG in the germline V gene (reference sequence). Trimming stripped 6 bases from V and 0 bases from J, with 13 bases between.

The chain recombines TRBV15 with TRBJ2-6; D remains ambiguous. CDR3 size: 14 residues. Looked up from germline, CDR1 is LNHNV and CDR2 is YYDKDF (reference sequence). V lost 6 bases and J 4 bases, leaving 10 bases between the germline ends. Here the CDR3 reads CATSKVDGANVLTF. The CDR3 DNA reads TGTGCCACCAGTAAAGTTGACGGGGCCAACGTCCTGACTTTC.